These 21 T cell receptor beta chains originate from one sample sequenced in a study of neurological immune-mediated disorders. Described time point: longitudinal time-point 3. TCRdb reprocessed the 5' RACE reads via MiXCR and lists one record per CDR3 protein. The table shows under 100,000 distinct CDR3 sequences, with 4.3% occurring only once. The material sequenced was PBMCs. The source is a woman in her sixties or seventies with multiple sclerosis.

This clonotype was observed many times. The chain carries TRBV4-2 and TRBJ1-1; tentative D call: TRBD1 (6 bases). Germline loops: CDR1 LGHNA, CDR2 YNFKEQ. The V gene lost 3 bases and the J gene lost 4 bases, with 15 bases spanning the gap. The CDR3 consists of 15 residues. As DNA, the CDR3 is TGTGCCAGCAGCCATCTTGACCAAGGGGGCACTGAAGCTTTCTTT. Translated: CASSHLDQGGTEAFF.

On this clonotype: A much larger clone sits a single nucleotide away, making a read error possible. V gene TRBV7-2 combines with J gene TRBJ2-3, with unresolved D. The CDR3 is 11 residues long. Germline CDR1 SGHTA, CDR2 FQGNSA. The CDR3 sequence is CASSLKDTQSF. DNA for the CDR3: TGTGCCAGCAGCCTAAAGGATACGCAGTCTTTT.

This clonotype was seen repeatedly, ten times or more. This chain joins TRBV12-3 or TRBV12-4 and TRBJ2-5; D gene unclear. V was shortened by 6 bases and J by 2 bases, with 10 bases between the two germline ends. The CDR3 has 13 residues. CDR3 amino acids: CASRAQEQETQYF. The CDR3 region has the DNA TGTGCCAGCAGGGCCCAGGAACAAGAGACCCAGTACTTC.

At least ten counts were recorded for this clonotype. The rearrangement joins TRBV20-1 to TRBJ2-2; 7 bases are shared with TRBD1. Germline loops: CDR1 DFQATT, CDR2 SNEGSKA (reference sequence). The CDR3 sequence is 14 residues long. Trimming at V came to 5 bases and at J to 6 bases, leaving 9 bases not matched to a gene. The CDR3 DNA follows: TGCAGTGCTGCCCACAGGGGAATGGCCGGGGAGCTGTTTTTT. Its protein product is CSAAHRGMAGELFF.

This clonotype was seen many times. The chain carries TRBV5-1 and TRBJ1-2; D is possibly TRBD1 (6 bases). Germline CDR1 and CDR2: SGHRS and YFSETQ. The CDR3 totals 13 residues. V shed 2 bases and J shed 4 bases, with 9 bases lying between them. Here the CDR3 reads CASSLQGGYGYTF. The CDR3, as DNA: TGCGCCAGCAGCTTACAGGGCGGCTATGGCTACACCTTC.

This clonotype was seen ten or more times. The CDR3 is CASRFSGVSHNEQFF. CDR3 DNA: TGTGCCAGCAGGTTTAGCGGGGTTTCCCACAATGAGCAGTTCTTC. The chain joins TRBV6-2 or TRBV6-3 to TRBJ2-1; 8 nucleotides align to TRBD2. V gave up 6 bases and J gave up 5 bases; unmatched junction bases: 9. The V gene's germline CDR1 is MNHEY and CDR2 SVGEGT. This CDR3 contains 15 residues.

This clonotype has ten or more counts. This chain joins TRBV6-5 and TRBJ1-1; perhaps TRBD1 as D (5 bases). Per the germline V gene, CDR1 is MNHEY and CDR2 is SVGAGI. V lost 3 bases, J lost 10 bases, and 15 bases lay in between. This CDR3 has 13 residues. The CDR3 here is CASSYIGAPGAFF. The CDR3 nucleotides are TGTGCCAGCAGTTATATCGGGGCGCCCGGAGCTTTCTTT.

This clonotype was recorded at least ten times. This chain uses TRBV29-1 with TRBJ2-1, with TRBD2 matching 8 bases. Losses at the gene ends were 2 bases for V and 3 bases for J; bases not matched to a gene: 0. The CDR3 extends over 13 amino acids. Germline CDR1 is SQVTM and CDR2 is ANQGSEA. Here the CDR3 DNA reads TGCAGCGTTGAACTAGCGGGCTACAATGAGCAGTTCTTC. This translates into CSVELAGYNEQFF.

This clonotype has a count of ten or more. The rearrangement uses TRBV28 and TRBJ1-4, with D possibly matching TRBD1 (5 bases). The CDR3 has 14 residues. Trimming shortened V by 4 bases and J by 0 bases, and 6 bases separated the two germline ends. Germline CDR1 and CDR2: MDHEN and SYDVKM. CDR3 residues: CASSSRATNEKLFF. Here the CDR3 DNA reads TGTGCCAGCAGTTCCAGGGCAACTAATGAAAAACTGTTTTTT.

This clonotype has ten or more counts. The rearrangement uses TRBV5-6 and TRBJ1-1; no firm D call. The CDR3 is 14 residues long. Trimming stripped 0 bases from V and 1 base from J, with 7 bases between. Germline values: CDR1 SGHDT, CDR2 YYEEEE. CDR3 nucleotides: TGTGCCAGCAGCTTGGCACAGACGAACACTGAAGCTTTCTTT. Its protein is CASSLAQTNTEAFF.

In this sample, this clonotype turned up many times. This chain joins TRBV5-1 and TRBJ1-2, with no clear D. This CDR3 contains 12 residues. V gave up 5 bases and J gave up 2 bases, with 7 bases separating them. Germline values: CDR1 SGHRS, CDR2 YFSETQ. Written as DNA, the CDR3 is TGCGCCAGCAGTGGACTCAACTATGGCTACACCTTC. Residues: CASSGLNYGYTF.

This clonotype was observed many times. The chain joins TRBV20-1 to TRBJ1-1, with a weak D call TRBD1 (6 bases). The CDR3 runs to 13 residues. Trimming removed 8 bases at V and 5 bases at J, with 18 bases between. Germline CDR1 DFQATT, CDR2 SNEGSKA (reference sequence). Written as DNA, the CDR3 is TGCAGTATTGGGATTGTAGGGGGTACTGAAGCTTTCTTT. It encodes CSIGIVGGTEAFF.

In its sample, this clonotype was seen many times. The rearrangement uses TRBV5-1 and TRBJ1-1; D is uncertain. Germline V lookup: CDR1 SGHRS, CDR2 YFSETQ. The CDR3 has 15 amino acids. V was pared by 1 base and J by 1 base, with 11 bases between. The CDR3 coding sequence is TGCGCCAGCAGCTTGTCTGGGAAACCGAACACTGAAGCTTTCTTT. Translation gives CASSLSGKPNTEAFF.

This clonotype appeared a few times. This chain joins TRBV20-1 and TRBJ2-1; possibly TRBD1 for D (6 bases). Trimming shortened V by 3 bases and J by 0 bases, and 12 bases separated the two germline ends. This CDR3 has 15 amino acids. The germline CDR1 and CDR2 sequences are DFQATT and SNEGSKA (reference sequence). The CDR3 reads CSARSATGSYNEQFF. CDR3 DNA sequence: TGCAGTGCTAGGTCCGCGACAGGCTCCTACAATGAGCAGTTCTTC.

This clonotype was counted at least ten times. The V and J genes are TRBV27 and TRBJ2-2, with D possibly called TRBD1 or TRBD2 (6 bases each). The V and J ends lost 2 bases and 4 bases respectively, with 20 bases between them. Germline CDR1 is MNHEY and CDR2 is SMNVEV (reference sequence). The CDR3 is 18 amino acids. The CDR3 sequence: CASSLDGLGGAGTGELFF. CDR3 coding DNA: TGTGCCAGCAGTTTAGATGGTTTGGGGGGCGCGGGCACCGGGGAGCTGTTTTTT.

This clonotype was seen many times. The genes are TRBV11-2 and TRBJ1-1; D gene unclear. The V gene's germline CDR1 is SGHAT and CDR2 FQNNGV. The CDR3 is made up of 12 amino acids. Trimming removed 6 bases at V and 1 base at J, with 6 bases between. The CDR3 DNA reads TGTGCCAGCAGGATGGGGAACACTGAAGCTTTCTTT. It encodes CASRMGNTEAFF. Full variable domain (remainder filled in from reference TRBV11-2 and TRBJ1-1): EAGVAQSPRYKIIEKRQSVAFWCNPISGHATLYWYQQILGQGPKLLIQFQNNGVVDDSQLPKDRFSAERLKGVDSTLKIQPAKLEDSAVYLCASRMGNTEAFFGQGTRLTVV.

Ten or more counts support this clonotype. V gene TRBV12-3 or TRBV12-4 combines with J gene TRBJ1-2; unclear D gene. CDR3 length equals 13 residues. Trimming removed 3 bases from V and 5 bases from J, with 10 bases in between. The CDR3 is CASSLETQYGYTF. DNA for the CDR3: TGTGCCAGCAGTTTGGAGACTCAATATGGCTACACCTTC.

This clonotype was seen at least ten times. The chain has TRBV5-5 and TRBJ1-3; no reliable D call. Germline CDR1 reads SGHKS; CDR2 reads YYEKEE (reference sequence). The V and J ends lost 5 bases and 0 bases respectively, with 12 bases between them. CDR3 length equals 15 residues. The CDR3 here is CASSPSDFSGNTIYF. The CDR3 nucleotides are TGTGCCAGCAGTCCGTCGGACTTCTCTGGAAACACCATATATTTT.

Ten or more counts support this clonotype. This sequence joins TRBV6-5 and TRBJ2-7; TRBD1 matches at 8 bases. J was trimmed by 6 bases and V by 6 bases; bases with no gene match: 7. The CDR3 loop spans 13 amino acids. Looked up from germline, CDR1 is MNHEY and CDR2 is SVGAGI. The CDR3, as DNA: TGTGCCAGCAGCAGAACGGACAGGGTCGAGCAGTACTTC. Translating it yields CASSRTDRVEQYF.

This sequence joins TRBV7-9 and TRBJ2-1; 12 bases fit TRBD1. Per germline, CDR1 SEHNR and CDR2 FQNEAQ (reference sequence). The CDR3 spans 15 residues. V lost 7 bases to trimming and J lost 9 bases; unmatched junction nucleotides: 10. The CDR3 coding sequence is TGTGCCAGCACCGAACCGGGACAGGGGGCGAGTGAGCAGTTCTTC. Amino acids: CASTEPGQGASEQFF.

The V gene is TRBV18, the J gene TRBJ1-1; maybe TRBD1 (6 bases). CDR1 KGHSH and CDR2 LQKENI come from the germline V gene. The CDR3 runs to 15 residues. V was shortened by 0 bases and J by 0 bases, with 8 bases between the two germline ends. As DNA, the CDR3 is TGTGCCAGCTCACCACCGGACAGCCTGAACACTGAAGCTTTCTTT. The encoded protein is CASSPPDSLNTEAFF.